This is a list of T cell receptor beta chains from one sample in a study of blood T cell repertoires in COVID-19. Sequenced by immunoSEQ multiplex PCR; TCRdb stores in-frame clones only, minus some. The repertoire holds 150,000 to 200,000 clones, with nearly 90% as singletons. Sequencing was carried out using peripheral blood. The receptor set was obtained from a young man who had recovered from COVID-19. CDR3s include the opening cysteine and the closing phenylalanine or tryptophan. The D gene is left open where the match is weak. The listing skips clone size in some rows; elsewhere it reads once, few, many or a size class.

abundance	d_gene	v_gene	j_gene	CDR3nt	CDR3aa
.	.	TRBV13	TRBJ2-1	TGTGCCAGCAGTCCCGAGGGGGAGCGGAGCTCCTACAATGAGCAGTTCTTC	CASSPEGERSSYNEQFF
.	.	TRBV28	TRBJ2-7	TGTGCCAGCATCCTGACAGGGAGGCCCTACGAGCAGTACTTC	CASILTGRPYEQYF
.	.	TRBV5-4	TRBJ1-1	TGTGCCAGCAGCTTTTCCGGCGGGAACACTGAAGCTTTCTTT	CASSFSGGNTEAFF
.	TRBD2	TRBV9	TRBJ2-1	TGTGCCAGCAGCATAGTAGCGGGGGGCCCATCCTACAATGAGCAGTTCTTC	CASSIVAGGPSYNEQFF
.	.	TRBV18	TRBJ1-5	TGTGCCAGCTCACAGGGACATAGCAATCAGCCCCAGCATTTT	CASSQGHSNQPQHF
.	TRBD1	TRBV5-6	TRBJ1-5	TGTGCCAGCAGCTTGGGGCAGGGGGCTAAGCCCCAGCATTTT	CASSLGQGAKPQHF
once	TRBD1	TRBV4-1	TRBJ2-7	TGCGCCAGCAGCCAAATGACAGGGGGTATTTACGAGCAGTACTTC	CASSQMTGGIYEQYF
.	.	TRBV27	TRBJ2-1	TGTGCCAGCAGTTTAATAGCGAGATCCTACAATGAGCAGTTCTTC	CASSLIARSYNEQFF
.	TRBD1	TRBV28	TRBJ2-5	TGTGCCAGCAGCAAGACAGGGGGGCTAGAGACCCAGTACTTC	CASSKTGGLETQYF
.	.	TRBV10-3	TRBJ1-5	TGTGCCATCAGTGATGGGCAGGGAGGTCAGCCCCAGCATTTT	CAISDGQGGQPQHF
.	TRBD1	TRBV9	TRBJ1-4	TGTGCCAGCAGCGTTGGACAGGCCAACGAAAAACTGTTTTTT	CASSVGQANEKLFF
.	.	TRBV18	TRBJ2-7	TGTGCCAGCTCACCACCAGCGGAATACGAGCAGTACTTC	CASSPPAEYEQYF
.	.	TRBV19	TRBJ2-1	TGTGCCAGTAGTATAGCTCAGACAGGCTACAATGAGCAGTTCTTC	CASSIAQTGYNEQFF
.	TRBD1	TRBV28	TRBJ1-3	TGTGCCGCAACAGGGGGAGGAAGAGGAAACACCATATATTTT	CAATGGGRGNTIYF
.	TRBD2	TRBV6-2/TRBV6-3	TRBJ2-7	TGTGCCAGCAGCGTAAGCGGGAGGATAACCTACGAGCAGTACTTC	CASSVSGRITYEQYF
once	.	TRBV7-2	TRBJ2-3	TGTGCCAGCAGCCAGATGGGCTCTTTAGTGGCCGATACGCAGTATTTT	CASSQMGSLVADTQYF
.	.	TRBV21-1	TRBJ2-3	TGTGCCAGCAGCACCCGATGGACAGGGGTGAGCGGGAGGGCCGGGGCAGATACGCAGTATTTT	CASSTRWTGVSGRAGADTQYF